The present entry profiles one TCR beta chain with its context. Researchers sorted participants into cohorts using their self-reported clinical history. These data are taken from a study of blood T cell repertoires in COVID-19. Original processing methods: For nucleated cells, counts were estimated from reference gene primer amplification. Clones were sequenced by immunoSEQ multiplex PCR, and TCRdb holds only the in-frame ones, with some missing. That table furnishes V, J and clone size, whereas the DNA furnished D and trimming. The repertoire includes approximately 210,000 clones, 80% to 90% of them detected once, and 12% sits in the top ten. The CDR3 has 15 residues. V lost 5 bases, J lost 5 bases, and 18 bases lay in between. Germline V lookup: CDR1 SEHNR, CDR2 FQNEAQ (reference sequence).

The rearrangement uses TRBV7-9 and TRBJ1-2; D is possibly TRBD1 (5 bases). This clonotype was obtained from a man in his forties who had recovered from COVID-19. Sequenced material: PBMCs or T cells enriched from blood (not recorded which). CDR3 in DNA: TGTGCCAGCAGCCCTCCAGGGTGGGCCCCTTATGGCTACACCTTC. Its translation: CASSPPGWAPYGYTF.